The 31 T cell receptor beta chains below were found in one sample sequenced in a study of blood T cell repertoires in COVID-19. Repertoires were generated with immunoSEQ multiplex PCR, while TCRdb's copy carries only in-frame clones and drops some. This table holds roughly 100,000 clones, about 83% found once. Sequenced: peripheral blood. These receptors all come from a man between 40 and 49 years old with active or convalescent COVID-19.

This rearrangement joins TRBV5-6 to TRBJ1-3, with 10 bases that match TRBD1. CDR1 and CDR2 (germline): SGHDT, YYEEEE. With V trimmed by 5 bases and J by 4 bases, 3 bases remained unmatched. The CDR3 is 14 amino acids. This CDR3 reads CASRTGGFGNTIYF. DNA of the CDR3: TGTGCCAGCAGGACAGGGGGCTTCGGAAACACCATATATTTT.

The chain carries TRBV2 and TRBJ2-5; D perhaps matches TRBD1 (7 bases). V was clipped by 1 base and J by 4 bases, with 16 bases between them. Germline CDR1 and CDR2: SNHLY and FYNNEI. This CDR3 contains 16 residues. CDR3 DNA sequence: TGTGCCAGCAGTGAAGGTCAGGGGGGTCAGCGAGAGACCCAGTACTTC. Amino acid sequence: CASSEGQGGQRETQYF. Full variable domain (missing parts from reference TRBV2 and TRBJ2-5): EPEVTQTPSHQVTQMGQEVILRCVPISNHLYFYWYRQILGQKVEFLVSFYNNEISEKSEIFDDQFSVERPDGSNFTLKIRSTKLEDSAMYFCASSEGQGGQRETQYFGPGTRLLVL.

The CDR3 DNA follows: TGTGCCAGTAGTAGACCGGGACAGGGATTGACTGAAGCTTTCTTT. Protein product: CASSRPGQGLTEAFF. The chain recombines TRBV19 with TRBJ1-1; 9 bases agree with TRBD1. In germline, CDR1 is LNHDA, CDR2 SQIVND (reference sequence). This CDR3 spans 15 amino acids. V shed 4 bases, J shed 5 bases, and the junction held 8 bases outside the gene matches.

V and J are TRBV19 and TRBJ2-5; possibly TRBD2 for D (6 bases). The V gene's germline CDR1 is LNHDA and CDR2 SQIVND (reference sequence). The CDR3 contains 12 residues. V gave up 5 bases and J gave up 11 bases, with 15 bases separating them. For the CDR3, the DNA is TGTGCCAGTAGTCCCAGAGGGGAGGCTCAGTACTTC. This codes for CASSPRGEAQYF.

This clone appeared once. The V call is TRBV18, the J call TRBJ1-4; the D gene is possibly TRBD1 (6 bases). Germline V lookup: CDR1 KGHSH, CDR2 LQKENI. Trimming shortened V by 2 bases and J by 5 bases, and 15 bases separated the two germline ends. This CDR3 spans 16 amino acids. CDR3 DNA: TGTGCCAGCTCACCATTCACCGGGGACAAAAATGAAAAACTGTTTTTT. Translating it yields CASSPFTGDKNEKLFF.

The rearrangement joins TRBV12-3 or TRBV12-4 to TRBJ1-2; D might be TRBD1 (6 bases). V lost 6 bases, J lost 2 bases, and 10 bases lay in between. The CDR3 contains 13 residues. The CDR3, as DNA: TGTGCCAGCAGCTACGACAGGAACTATGGCTACACCTTC. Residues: CASSYDRNYGYTF.

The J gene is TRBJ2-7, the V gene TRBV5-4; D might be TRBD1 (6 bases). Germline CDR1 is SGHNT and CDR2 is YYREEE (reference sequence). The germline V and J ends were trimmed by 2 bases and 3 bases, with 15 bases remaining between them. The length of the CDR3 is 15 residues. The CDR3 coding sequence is TGTGCCAGCAGCTTAGGGCAGGGGATATTCTACGAGCAGTACTTC. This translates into CASSLGQGIFYEQYF. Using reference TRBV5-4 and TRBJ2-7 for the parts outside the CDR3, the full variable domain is ETGVTQSPTHLIKTRGQQVTLRCSSQSGHNTVSWYQQALGQGPQFIFQYYREEENGRGNFPPRFSGLQFPNYSSELNVNALELDDSALYLCASSLGQGIFYEQYFGPGTRLTVT.

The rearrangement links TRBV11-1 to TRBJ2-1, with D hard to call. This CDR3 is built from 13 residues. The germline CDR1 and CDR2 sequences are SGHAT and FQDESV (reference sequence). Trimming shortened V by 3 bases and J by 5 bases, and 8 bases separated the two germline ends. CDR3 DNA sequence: TGTGCCAGCAGCTTTCCGAGTAACAATGAGCAGTTCTTC. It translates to CASSFPSNNEQFF.

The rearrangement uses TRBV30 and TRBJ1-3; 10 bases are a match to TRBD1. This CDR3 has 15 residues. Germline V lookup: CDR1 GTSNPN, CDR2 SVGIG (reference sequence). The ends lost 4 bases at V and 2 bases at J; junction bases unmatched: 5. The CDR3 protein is CAWNGQGDAGNTIYF. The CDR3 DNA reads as TGTGCCTGGAATGGACAGGGGGATGCTGGAAACACCATATATTTT. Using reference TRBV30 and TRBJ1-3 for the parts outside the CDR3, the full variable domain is SQTIHQWPATLVQPVGSPLSLECTVEGTSNPNLYWYRQAAGRGLQLLFYSVGIGQISSEVPQNLSASRPQDRQFILSSKKLLLSDSGFYLCAWNGQGDAGNTIYFGEGSWLTVV.

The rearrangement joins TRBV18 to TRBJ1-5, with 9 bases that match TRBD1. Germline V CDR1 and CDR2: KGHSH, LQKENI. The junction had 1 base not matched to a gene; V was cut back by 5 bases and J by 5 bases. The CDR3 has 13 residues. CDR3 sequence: CASSGDRDQPQHF. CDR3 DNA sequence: TGTGCCAGCTCAGGGGACAGGGATCAGCCCCAGCATTTT.

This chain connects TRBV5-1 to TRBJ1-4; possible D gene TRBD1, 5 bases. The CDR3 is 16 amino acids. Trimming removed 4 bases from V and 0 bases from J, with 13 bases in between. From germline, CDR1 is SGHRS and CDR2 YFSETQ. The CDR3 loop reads CASSPGHSSTNEKLFF. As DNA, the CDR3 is TGCGCCAGCAGCCCCGGACACTCGTCAACTAATGAAAAACTGTTTTTT.

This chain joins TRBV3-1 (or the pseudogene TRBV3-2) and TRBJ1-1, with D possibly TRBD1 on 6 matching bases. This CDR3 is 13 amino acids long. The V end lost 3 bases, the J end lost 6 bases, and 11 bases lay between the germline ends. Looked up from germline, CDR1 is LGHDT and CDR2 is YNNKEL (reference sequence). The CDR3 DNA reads TGTGCCAGCAGCCACGACAGGCGTCCTGAAGCTTTCTTT. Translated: CASSHDRRPEAFF.

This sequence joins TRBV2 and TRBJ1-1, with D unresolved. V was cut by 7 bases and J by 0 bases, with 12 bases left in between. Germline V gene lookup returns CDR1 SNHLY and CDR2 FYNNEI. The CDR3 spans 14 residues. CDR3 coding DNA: TGTGCCAGCACCGTACGTCAGATGAACACTGAAGCTTTCTTT. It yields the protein CASTVRQMNTEAFF.

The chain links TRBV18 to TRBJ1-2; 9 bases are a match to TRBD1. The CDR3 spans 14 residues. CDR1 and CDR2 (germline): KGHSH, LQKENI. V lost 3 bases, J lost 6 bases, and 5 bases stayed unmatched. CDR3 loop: CASSPVGTGNGYTF. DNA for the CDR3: TGTGCCAGCTCACCGGTCGGGACAGGGAATGGCTACACCTTC. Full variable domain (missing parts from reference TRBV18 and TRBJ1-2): NAGVMQNPRHLVRRRGQEARLRCSPMKGHSHVYWYRQLPEEGLKFMVYLQKENIIDESGMPKERFSAEFPKEGPSILRIQQVVRGDSAAYFCASSPVGTGNGYTFGSGTRLTVV.

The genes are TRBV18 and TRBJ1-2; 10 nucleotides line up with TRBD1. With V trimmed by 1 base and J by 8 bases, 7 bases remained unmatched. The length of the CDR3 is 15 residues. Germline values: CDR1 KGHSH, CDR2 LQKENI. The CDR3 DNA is TGTGCCAGCTCACCACAAGGGACAGGGGATTGGGGCTACACCTTC. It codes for CASSPQGTGDWGYTF.

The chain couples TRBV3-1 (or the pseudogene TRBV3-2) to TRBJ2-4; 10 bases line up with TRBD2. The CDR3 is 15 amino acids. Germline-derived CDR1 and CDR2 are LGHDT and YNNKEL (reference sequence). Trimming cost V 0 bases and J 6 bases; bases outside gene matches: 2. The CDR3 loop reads CASSQERTSGNIQYF. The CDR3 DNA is TGTGCCAGCAGCCAAGAACGGACTAGCGGAAACATTCAGTACTTC.

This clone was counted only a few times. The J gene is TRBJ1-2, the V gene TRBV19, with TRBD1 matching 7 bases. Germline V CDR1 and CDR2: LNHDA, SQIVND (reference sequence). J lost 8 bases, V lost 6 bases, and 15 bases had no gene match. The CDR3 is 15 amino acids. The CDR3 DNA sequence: TGTGCCAGTAGCCTCCCCTATGCGACAGGGTTAGGCTACACCTTC. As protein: CASSLPYATGLGYTF.

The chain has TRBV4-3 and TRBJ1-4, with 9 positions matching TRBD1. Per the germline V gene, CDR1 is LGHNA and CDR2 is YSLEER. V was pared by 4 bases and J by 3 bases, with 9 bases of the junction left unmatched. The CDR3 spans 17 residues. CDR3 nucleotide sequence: TGCGCCAGCAGCCGTACAGGGGGCGCCCCGGCTAATGAAAAACTGTTTTTT. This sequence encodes CASSRTGGAPANEKLFF.

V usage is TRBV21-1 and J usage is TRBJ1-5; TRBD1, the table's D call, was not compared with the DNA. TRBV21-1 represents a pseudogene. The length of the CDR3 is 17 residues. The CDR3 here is CASSKSVPQGANQPQHF. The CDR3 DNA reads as TGTGCCAGCAGCAAATCGGTGCCCCAGGGGGCGAATCAGCCCCAGCATTTT.

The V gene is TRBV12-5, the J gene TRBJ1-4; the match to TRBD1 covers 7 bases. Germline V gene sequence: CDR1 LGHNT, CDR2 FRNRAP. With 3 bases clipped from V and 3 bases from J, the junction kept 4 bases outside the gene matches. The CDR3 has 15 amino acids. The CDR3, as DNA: TGTGCTAGTGGTTTTGGTCAGGGGGCTAATGAAAAACTGTTTTTT. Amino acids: CASGFGQGANEKLFF.

DNA of the CDR3: TGTGCCAGTAGGCCGGGACAGAAAAACACTGAAGCTTTCTTT. It encodes CASRPGQKNTEAFF. This rearrangement joins TRBV19 to TRBJ1-1; TRBD1 matches 7 bases. CDR1 is LNHDA and CDR2 is SQIVND in the germline V gene (reference sequence). CDR3 length: 14 residues. J lost 2 bases, V lost 6 bases, and 6 bases had no gene match. The whole variable domain, filled in from reference TRBV19 and TRBJ1-1, reads DGGITQSPKYLFRKEGQNVTLSCEQNLNHDAMYWYRQDPGQGLRLIYYSQIVNDFQKGDIAEGYSVSREKKESFPLTVTSAQKNPTAFYLCASRPGQKNTEAFFGQGTRLTVV.

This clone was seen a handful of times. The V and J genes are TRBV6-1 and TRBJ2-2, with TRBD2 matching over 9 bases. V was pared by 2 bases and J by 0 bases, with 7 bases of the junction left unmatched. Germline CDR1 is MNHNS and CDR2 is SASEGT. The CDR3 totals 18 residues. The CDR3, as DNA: TGTGCCAGCAGTGAACACCGGACTAGCGCCGCGAACACCGGGGAGCTGTTTTTT. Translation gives CASSEHRTSAANTGELFF.

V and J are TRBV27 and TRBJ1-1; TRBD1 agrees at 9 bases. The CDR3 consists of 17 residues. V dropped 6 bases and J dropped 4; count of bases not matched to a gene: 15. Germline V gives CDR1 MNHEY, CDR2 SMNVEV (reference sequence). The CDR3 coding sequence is TGTGCCAGCAGAACCTCCGGGACAGGGTTTAGTGGCACTGAAGCTTTCTTT. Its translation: CASRTSGTGFSGTEAFF.

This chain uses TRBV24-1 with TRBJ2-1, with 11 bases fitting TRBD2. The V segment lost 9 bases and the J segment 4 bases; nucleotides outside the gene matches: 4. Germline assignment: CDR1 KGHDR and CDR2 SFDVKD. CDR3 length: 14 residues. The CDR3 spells CATSSGGSYNEQFF. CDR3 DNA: TGTGCCACCTCTAGCGGGGGGTCGTACAATGAGCAGTTCTTC.

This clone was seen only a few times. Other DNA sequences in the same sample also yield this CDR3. CDR3 bases: TGCAGTGCTAGAGATTCTTATGGCTACACCTTC. Translating it yields CSARDSYGYTF. The chain combines TRBV20-1 with TRBJ1-2; D is ambiguous. From germline, CDR1 is DFQATT and CDR2 SNEGSKA (reference sequence). CDR3 length: 11 residues. V lost 0 bases to trimming and J lost 5 bases, with 4 bases between them.

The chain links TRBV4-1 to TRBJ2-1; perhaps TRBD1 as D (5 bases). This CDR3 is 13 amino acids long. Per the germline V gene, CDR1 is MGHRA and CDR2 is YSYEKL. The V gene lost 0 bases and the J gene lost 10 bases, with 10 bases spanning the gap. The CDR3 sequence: CASSQDRVREQFF. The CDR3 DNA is TGCGCCAGCAGCCAAGACAGGGTCCGGGAGCAGTTCTTC.

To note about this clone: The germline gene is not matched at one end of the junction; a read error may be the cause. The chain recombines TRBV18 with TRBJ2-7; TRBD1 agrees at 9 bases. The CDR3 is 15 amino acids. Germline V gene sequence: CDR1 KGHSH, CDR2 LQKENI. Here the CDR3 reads CASSPRTGGSDEQYF. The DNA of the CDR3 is TGTGCCAGCTCACCCCGCACAGGGGGCTCCGACGAGCAGTACTTC.

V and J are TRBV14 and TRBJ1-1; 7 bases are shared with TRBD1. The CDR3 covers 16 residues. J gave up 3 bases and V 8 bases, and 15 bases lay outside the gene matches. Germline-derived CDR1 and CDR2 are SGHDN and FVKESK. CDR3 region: CASRQGGRGKDTEAFF. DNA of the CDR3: TGTGCCAGCCGACAGGGCGGTCGGGGGAAAGACACTGAAGCTTTCTTT.

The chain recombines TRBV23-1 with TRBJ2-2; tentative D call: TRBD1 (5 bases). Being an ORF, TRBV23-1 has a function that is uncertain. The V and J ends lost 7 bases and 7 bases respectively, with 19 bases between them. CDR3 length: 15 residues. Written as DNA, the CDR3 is TGCGCCAGCAAAGGATTCTGCGCAAGGGGCGGGGAGCTGTTTTTT. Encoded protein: CASKGFCARGGELFF.

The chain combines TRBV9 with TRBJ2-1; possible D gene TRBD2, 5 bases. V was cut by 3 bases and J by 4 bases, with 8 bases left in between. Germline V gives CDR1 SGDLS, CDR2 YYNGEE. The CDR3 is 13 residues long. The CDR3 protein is CASSASLYNEQFF. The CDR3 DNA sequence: TGTGCCAGCAGCGCTAGCCTATACAATGAGCAGTTCTTC.

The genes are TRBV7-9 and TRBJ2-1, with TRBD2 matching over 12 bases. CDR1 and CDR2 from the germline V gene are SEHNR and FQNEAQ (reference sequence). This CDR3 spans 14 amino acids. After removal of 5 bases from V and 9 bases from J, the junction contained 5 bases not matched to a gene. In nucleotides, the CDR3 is TGTGCCAGCAGCCACGCTAGCGGGGGGGCTGAGCAGTTCTTC. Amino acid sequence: CASSHASGGAEQFF.